This T cell receptor beta chain was retrieved from a study of Graves' ophthalmopathy and Graves' hyperthyroidism. Disease in donors with ophthalmopathy had moderate-to-severe activity, CAS ≥3, NOSPECS ≥4 and under 3 months' duration. From germline, CDR1 is SGHNT and CDR2 YENEEA. The CDR3 loop spans 15 amino acids. RNA served as the template for amplifying TCR beta CDR3 regions. HTBI primers primed a first-round RT-PCR, and a second-round multiplex PCR followed. TCRdb re-called the multiplex PCR reads with MiXCR, one entry per CDR3 protein. The sample lists approximately 330,000 distinct CDR3 sequences, about a sixth occurring once. The sample holds many counts of this clonotype. Mismatch with germline at one junction end may stem from a read error.

V is TRBV11-3 and J is TRBJ2-2, with a possible D match to TRBD1 (5 bases). The TCR sequence derives from an adult man with Graves' ophthalmopathy. Material for sequencing was peripheral blood. For the CDR3, the DNA is TGCGCCAGCAGCTCCCTCAGGGCGAACACCGGGGAGCTGTTTTTT. It specifies CASSSLRANTGELFF.